The present T cell receptor (beta chain) was sequenced within a study of response to subunit inactivated influenza vaccine. CDR3 length: 11 amino acids. Deletions cut 7 bases from V and 9 bases from J, with 13 bases between. Study observations and caveats: Every seasonal influenza vaccination brings in few new T cells, the authors suggested.

Via MiXCR, TCRdb re-called the RT-PCR reads, giving one row per CDR3 protein. The data show 650,000 to 800,000 distinct CDR3 sequences, over 11% seen once. This clonotype occurred a few times. Its target is unknown. This specimen was PBMCs from blood, taken about 14 days before vaccination. This TCR was recovered from a man over 45 who received an inactivated influenza vaccine. The chain couples TRBV12-3 or TRBV12-4 to TRBJ2-7; no reliable D call. The CDR3 spells CASTNGRLQYF. CDR3 nucleotides: TGTGCCAGCACCAATGGGCGCTTGCAGTACTTC.